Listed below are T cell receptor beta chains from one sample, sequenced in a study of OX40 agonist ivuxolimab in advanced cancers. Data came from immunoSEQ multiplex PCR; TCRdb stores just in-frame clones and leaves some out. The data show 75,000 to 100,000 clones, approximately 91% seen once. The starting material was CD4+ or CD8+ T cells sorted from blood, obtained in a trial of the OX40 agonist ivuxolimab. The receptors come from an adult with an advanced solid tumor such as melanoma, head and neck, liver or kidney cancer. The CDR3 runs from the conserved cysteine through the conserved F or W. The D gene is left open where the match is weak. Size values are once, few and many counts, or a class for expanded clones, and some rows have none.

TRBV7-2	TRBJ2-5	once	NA	TGTGCCAGCAGCGTTACCGGGACGCCGCGCGGAGAGACCCAGTACTTC	CASSVTGTPRGETQYF
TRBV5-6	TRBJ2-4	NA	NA	TGTGCCAGCAGCTTGGCCTCCAGGGCCGCCAAAAACATTCAGTACTTC	CASSLASRAAKNIQYF
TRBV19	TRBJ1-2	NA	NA	TGTGCCACTATAGACCGGCAGGCGGTGGATGGCTACACCTTC	CATIDRQAVDGYTF
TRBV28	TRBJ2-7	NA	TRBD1	TGTGCCAGCAGTGCCTCCGGGACAGGCCTCTACGAGCAGTACTTC	CASSASGTGLYEQYF
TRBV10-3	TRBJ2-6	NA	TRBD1	TGTGCCATTTACGGGGACAGCCGCTCTGGGGCCAACGTCCTGACTTTC	CAIYGDSRSGANVLTF
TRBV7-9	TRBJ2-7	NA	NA	TGTGCCAGCAGCTTGGGCGACGAGCAGTACTTC	CASSLGDEQYF
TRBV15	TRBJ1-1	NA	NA	TGTGCCACCAGCAGAGATCAGGACACTGAAGCTTTCTTT	CATSRDQDTEAFF
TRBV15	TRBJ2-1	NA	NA	TGTGCCACCAGCAGCGCTAACTACAGGGAATTGAGGTACAATGAGCAGTTCTTC	CATSSANYRELRYNEQFF
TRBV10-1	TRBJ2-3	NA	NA	TGCGCCAGCGCCGGGGGCAGCACAGATACGCAGTATTTT	CASAGGSTDTQYF
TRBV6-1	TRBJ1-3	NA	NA	TGTGCCAGCAGTGAAGTTACAGGGATTTGGGGAAACACCATATATTTT	CASSEVTGIWGNTIYF